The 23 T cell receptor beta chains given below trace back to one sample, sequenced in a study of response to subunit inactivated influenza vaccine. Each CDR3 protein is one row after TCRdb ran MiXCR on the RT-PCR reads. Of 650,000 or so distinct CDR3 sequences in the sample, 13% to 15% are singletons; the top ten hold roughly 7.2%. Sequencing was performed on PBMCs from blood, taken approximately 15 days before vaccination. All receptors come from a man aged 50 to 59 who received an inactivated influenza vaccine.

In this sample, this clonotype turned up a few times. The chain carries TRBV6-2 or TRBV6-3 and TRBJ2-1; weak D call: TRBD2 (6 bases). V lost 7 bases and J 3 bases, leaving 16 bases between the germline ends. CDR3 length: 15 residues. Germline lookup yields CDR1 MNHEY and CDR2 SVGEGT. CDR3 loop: CASNPGLLIYNEQFF. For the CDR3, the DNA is TGTGCCAGCAACCCGGGACTCCTCATCTACAATGAGCAGTTCTTC.

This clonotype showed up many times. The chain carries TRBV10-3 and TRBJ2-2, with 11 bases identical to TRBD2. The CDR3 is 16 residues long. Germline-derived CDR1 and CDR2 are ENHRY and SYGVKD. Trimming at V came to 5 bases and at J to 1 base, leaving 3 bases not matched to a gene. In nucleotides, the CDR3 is TGTGCCATCAGTCCTGGGACTAGCGGGAACACCGGGGAGCTGTTTTTT. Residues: CAISPGTSGNTGELFF.

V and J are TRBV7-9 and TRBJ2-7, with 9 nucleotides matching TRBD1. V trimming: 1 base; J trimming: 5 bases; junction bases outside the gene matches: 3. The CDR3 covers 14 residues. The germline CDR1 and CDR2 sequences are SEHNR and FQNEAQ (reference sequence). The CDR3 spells CASSLGTGENEQYF. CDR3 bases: TGTGCCAGCAGCTTAGGGACAGGGGAAAACGAGCAGTACTTC.

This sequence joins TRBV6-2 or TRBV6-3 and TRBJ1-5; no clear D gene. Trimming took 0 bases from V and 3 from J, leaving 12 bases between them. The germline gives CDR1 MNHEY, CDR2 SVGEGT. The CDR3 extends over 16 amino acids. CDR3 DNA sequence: TGTGCCAGCAGTTACTCGGGAGGAGATTACAATCAGCCCCAGCATTTT. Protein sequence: CASSYSGGDYNQPQHF.

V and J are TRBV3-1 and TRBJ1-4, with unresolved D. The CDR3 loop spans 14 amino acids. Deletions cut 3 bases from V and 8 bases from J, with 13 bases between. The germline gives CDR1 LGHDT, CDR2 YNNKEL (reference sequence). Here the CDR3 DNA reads TGTGCCAGCAGCCAGGACGCGTTCACGGAAAAACTGTTTTTT. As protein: CASSQDAFTEKLFF.

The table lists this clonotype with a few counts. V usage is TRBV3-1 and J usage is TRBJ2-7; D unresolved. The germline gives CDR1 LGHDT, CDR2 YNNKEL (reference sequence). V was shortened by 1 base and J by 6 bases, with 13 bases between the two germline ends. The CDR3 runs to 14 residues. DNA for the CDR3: TGTGCCAGCAGCCAAGTAGGCTACCTCGCCGAGCAGTACTTC. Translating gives CASSQVGYLAEQYF.

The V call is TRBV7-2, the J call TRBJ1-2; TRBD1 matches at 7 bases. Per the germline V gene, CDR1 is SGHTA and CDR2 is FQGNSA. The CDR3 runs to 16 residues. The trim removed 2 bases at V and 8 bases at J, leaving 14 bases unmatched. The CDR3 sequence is CASSLKLRQGSGGYTF. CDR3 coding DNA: TGTGCCAGCAGCTTAAAACTGAGACAGGGTTCTGGCGGCTACACCTTC.

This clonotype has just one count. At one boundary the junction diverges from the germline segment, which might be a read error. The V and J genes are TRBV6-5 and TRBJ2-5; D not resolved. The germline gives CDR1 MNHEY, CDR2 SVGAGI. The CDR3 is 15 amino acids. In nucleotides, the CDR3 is TGTGCCAGCAGTTACTCTGCGAGCCCACAAGAGATCCAGTACTTC. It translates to CASSYSASPQEIQYF.

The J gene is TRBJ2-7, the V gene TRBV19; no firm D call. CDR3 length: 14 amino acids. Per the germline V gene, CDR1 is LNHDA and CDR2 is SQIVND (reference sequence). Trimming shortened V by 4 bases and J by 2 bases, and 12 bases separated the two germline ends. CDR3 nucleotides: TGTGCCAGTAGTACCGGGTCCTATGCCTACGAGCAGTACTTC. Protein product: CASSTGSYAYEQYF.

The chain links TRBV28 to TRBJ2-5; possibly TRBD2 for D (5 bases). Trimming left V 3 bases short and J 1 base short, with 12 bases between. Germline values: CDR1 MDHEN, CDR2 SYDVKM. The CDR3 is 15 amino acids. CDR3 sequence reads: CASSFPTGFQETQYF. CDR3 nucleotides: TGTGCCAGCAGTTTTCCGACGGGGTTCCAAGAGACCCAGTACTTC.

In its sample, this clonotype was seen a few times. The DNA of the CDR3 is TGTGCCAGCAGCCGAACTCTAGCGGGGGGGCTCAATGAGCAGTTCTTC. Translating it yields CASSRTLAGGLNEQFF. This chain joins TRBV3-1 and TRBJ2-1, with TRBD2 matching 12 bases. V was pared by 4 bases and J by 6 bases, with 7 bases of the junction left unmatched. CDR1 is LGHDT and CDR2 is YNNKEL in the germline V gene (reference sequence). The CDR3 extends over 16 amino acids.

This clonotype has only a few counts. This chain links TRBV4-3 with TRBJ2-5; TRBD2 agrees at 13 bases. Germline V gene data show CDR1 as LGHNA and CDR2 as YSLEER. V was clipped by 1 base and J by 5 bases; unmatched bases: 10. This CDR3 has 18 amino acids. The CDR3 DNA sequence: TGCGCCAGCAGCCAAGGATTACTAGCGGGGGGGATGAGCGAGACCCAGTACTTC. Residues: CASSQGLLAGGMSETQYF.

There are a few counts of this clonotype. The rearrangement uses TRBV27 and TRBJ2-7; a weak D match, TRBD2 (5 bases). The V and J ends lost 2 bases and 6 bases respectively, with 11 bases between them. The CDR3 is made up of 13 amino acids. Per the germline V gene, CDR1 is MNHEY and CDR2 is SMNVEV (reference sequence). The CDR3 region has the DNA TGTGCCAGCAGTTTAAATCCGGGGATCGAGCAGTACTTC. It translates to CASSLNPGIEQYF.

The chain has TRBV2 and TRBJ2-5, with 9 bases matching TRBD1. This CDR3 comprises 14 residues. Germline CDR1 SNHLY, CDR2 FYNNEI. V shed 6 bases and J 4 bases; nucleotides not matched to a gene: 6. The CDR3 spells CASRKDRGRETQYF. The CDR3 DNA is TGTGCCAGCAGGAAGGACAGGGGTAGAGAGACCCAGTACTTC.

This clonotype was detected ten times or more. CDR3 loop: CASSLIRAGEQFF. The DNA for the CDR3 is TGTGCCAGCAGCTTGATCCGGGCGGGTGAGCAGTTCTTC. The V and J genes are TRBV7-2 and TRBJ2-1, with D perhaps matching TRBD2 (5 bases). CDR1 and CDR2 from the germline V gene are SGHTA and FQGNSA. Trimming shortened V by 3 bases and J by 9 bases, and 12 bases separated the two germline ends. The length of the CDR3 is 13 residues.

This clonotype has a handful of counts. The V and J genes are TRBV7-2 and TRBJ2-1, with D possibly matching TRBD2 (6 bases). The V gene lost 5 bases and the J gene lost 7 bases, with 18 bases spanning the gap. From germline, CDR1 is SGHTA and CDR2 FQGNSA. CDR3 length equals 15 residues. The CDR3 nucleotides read TGTGCCAGCAGCCTTGGGGCGGGAAGTGGGAATGAGCAGTTCTTC. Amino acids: CASSLGAGSGNEQFF.

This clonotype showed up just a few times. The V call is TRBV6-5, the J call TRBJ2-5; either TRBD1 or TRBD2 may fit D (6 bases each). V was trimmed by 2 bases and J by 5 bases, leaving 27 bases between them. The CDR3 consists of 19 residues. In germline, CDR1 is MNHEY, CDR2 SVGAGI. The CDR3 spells CASSYPRTGARGSGETQYF. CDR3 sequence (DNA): TGTGCCAGCAGTTACCCGAGAACGGGGGCGAGGGGTTCAGGGGAGACCCAGTACTTC.

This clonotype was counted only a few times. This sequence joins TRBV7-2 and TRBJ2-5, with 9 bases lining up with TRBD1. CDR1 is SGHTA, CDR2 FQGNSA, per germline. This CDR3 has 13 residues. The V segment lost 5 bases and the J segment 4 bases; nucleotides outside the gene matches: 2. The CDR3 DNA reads TGTGCCAGCAGCACAGGGGGCTCAGAGACCCAGTACTTC. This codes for CASSTGGSETQYF.

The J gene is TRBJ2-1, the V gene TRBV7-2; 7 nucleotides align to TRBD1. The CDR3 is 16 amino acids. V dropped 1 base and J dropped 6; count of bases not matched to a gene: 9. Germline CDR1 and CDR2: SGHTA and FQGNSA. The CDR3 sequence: CASSLVRQGIGNEQFF. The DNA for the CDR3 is TGTGCCAGCAGCTTAGTCAGACAGGGAATAGGCAATGAGCAGTTCTTC.

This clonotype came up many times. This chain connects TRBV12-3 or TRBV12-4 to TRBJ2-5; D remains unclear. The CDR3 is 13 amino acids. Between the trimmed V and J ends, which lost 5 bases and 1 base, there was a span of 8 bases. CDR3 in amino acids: CASSPLIQETQYF. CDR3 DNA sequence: TGTGCCAGCAGTCCATTAATCCAAGAGACCCAGTACTTC.

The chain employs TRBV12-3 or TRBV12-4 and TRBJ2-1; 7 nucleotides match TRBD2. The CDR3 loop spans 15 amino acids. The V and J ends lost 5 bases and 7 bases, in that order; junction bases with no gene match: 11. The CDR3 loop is CASSLLGEGRNEQFF. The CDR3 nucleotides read TGTGCCAGCAGTCTCCTGGGGGAGGGGCGGAATGAGCAGTTCTTC.

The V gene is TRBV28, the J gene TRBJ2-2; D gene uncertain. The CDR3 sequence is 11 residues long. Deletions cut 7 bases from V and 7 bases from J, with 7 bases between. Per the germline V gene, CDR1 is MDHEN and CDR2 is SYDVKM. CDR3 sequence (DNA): TGTGCCAGCATTGGGAACGGGGAGCTGTTTTTT. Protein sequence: CASIGNGELFF.

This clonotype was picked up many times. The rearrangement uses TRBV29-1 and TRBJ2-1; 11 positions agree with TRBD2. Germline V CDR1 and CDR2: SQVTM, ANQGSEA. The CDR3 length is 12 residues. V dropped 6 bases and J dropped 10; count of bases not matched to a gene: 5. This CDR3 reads CSVLLAGVEQFF. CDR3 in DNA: TGCAGCGTCTTACTAGCGGGAGTAGAGCAGTTCTTC.